This T cell receptor beta chain originates from a study of cytomegalovirus exposure and HLA in healthy donors. Both 60 Vbeta primers and 13 Jbeta primers went into the PCR. Sequencing used immunoSEQ multiplex PCR; TCRdb keeps in-frame clones, though not all of them. This sample's clone table lists under 200,000 clones. Comment on this clone: Antigen: not known.

Germline V lookup: CDR1 KGHSH, CDR2 LQKENI. Trimming cost V 5 bases and J 7 bases; bases outside gene matches: 11. The CDR3 covers 16 residues. General study results and limits: Analysis was carried out at a later point, and it linked a missense DCLRE1C variant to TCR beta V- and J-gene trimming. There were reportedly fewer N-insertions in an Asian-associated ancestry cluster than the approximately 640-donor mean, in a later analysis.

The TCR sequence derives from a man aged 25-40 years in good health and CMV-seronegative. Sequencing was done on a sample of PBMCs. The V gene is TRBV18, the J gene TRBJ1-6; 7 bases agree with TRBD1. CDR3: CASSAGAGGFNSPLHF. The CDR3 DNA is TGTGCCAGCTCAGCCGGGGCAGGGGGTTTCAATTCACCCCTCCACTTT. The full variable domain, its missing parts supplied by reference TRBV18 and TRBJ1-6, is NAGVMQNPRHLVRRRGQEARLRCSPMKGHSHVYWYRQLPEEGLKFMVYLQKENIIDESGMPKERFSAEFPKEGPSILRIQQVVRGDSAAYFCASSAGAGGFNSPLHFGNGTRLTVT.